These 23 T cell receptor beta chains came from one sample sequenced in a study of CD8 T cells in Susac syndrome (dated by TCRdb to the late 2010s). Library creation used the immunoSEQ multiplex PCR assay. RNA was extracted using the RNeasy kit, and roughly 0.5 to 1 microgram was reverse transcribed with random hexamers. The public reads were quality trimmed at Q25 with fastp and then assembled into clones with MiXCR by TCRdb, keeping productive beta chains. CDR3 protein duplicates are merged, each entry listing the most common genes and DNA. Across this sample there are some 110,000 distinct CDR3 sequences, with around 94% seen only once. Of the sample, roughly 0.087% falls within the top ten clones. The sequenced sample was CD4+ T cells from PBMCs. The receptors were sampled from a human donor in good health.

The chain uses TRBV9 and TRBJ1-3; D is unclear. Germline lookup yields CDR1 SGDLS and CDR2 YYNGEE. This CDR3 region has 14 residues. The germline V and J ends were trimmed by 0 bases and 1 base, with 5 bases remaining between them. CDR3 nucleotide sequence: TGTGCCAGCAGCGTAGGGATATCTGGAAACACCATATATTTT. This translates into CASSVGISGNTIYF.

The chain has TRBV5-6 and TRBJ1-1; tentatively, D is TRBD1 (6 bases). Germline V CDR1 and CDR2: SGHDT, YYEEEE. V lost 4 bases and J 12 bases, leaving 19 bases between the germline ends. This CDR3 contains 13 residues. The CDR3 reads CASSVLSGARTFF. CDR3 sequence (DNA): TGTGCCAGCAGCGTTTTGTCAGGGGCGAGGACTTTCTTT.

The chain recombines TRBV14 with TRBJ1-1, with D uncertain. Between the trimmed V and J ends, which lost 4 bases and 4 bases, there was a span of 13 bases. This CDR3 has 14 amino acids. CDR1 and CDR2 from the germline V gene are SGHDN and FVKESK. For the CDR3, the DNA is TGTGCCAGCAGCCTTCACACCCTGGGCACTGAAGCTTTCTTT. Its protein is CASSLHTLGTEAFF.

This rearrangement joins TRBV19 to TRBJ1-1; 7 bases align to TRBD1. With 1 base clipped from V and 5 bases from J, the junction kept 4 bases outside the gene matches. In germline, CDR1 is LNHDA, CDR2 SQIVND (reference sequence). The CDR3 has 14 amino acids. CDR3 residues: CASSIVQGETEAFF. CDR3 DNA: TGTGCCAGTAGTATAGTTCAGGGGGAAACTGAAGCTTTCTTT.

The chain recombines TRBV7-2 with TRBJ1-4; D gene ambiguous. V shed 1 base and J shed 7 bases, with 16 bases lying between them. The CDR3 sequence is 16 residues long. CDR1 is SGHTA and CDR2 is FQGNSA in the germline V gene. The CDR3 coding sequence is TGTGCCAGCAGCTTAGAGCTGGTAGGGTTGACTGAAAAACTGTTTTTT. Translating gives CASSLELVGLTEKLFF. The complete variable domain, with remaining parts taken from reference TRBV7-2 and TRBJ1-4, reads GAGVSQSPSNKVTEKGKDVELRCDPISGHTALYWYRQSLGQGLEFLIYFQGNSAPDKSGLPSDRFSAERTGGSVSTLTIQRTQQEDSAVYLCASSLELVGLTEKLFFGSGTQLSVL.

This clonotype showed up just once. The genes are TRBV6-5 and TRBJ2-3; TRBD2 agrees at 9 bases. Per germline, CDR1 MNHEY and CDR2 SVGAGI. The CDR3 totals 14 residues. Losses at the gene ends were 6 bases for V and 1 base for J; bases not matched to a gene: 2. CDR3 amino acids: CASRIAGGTDTQYF. The CDR3 bases are TGTGCCAGCAGGATAGCGGGGGGCACAGATACGCAGTATTTT.

V gene TRBV29-1 combines with J gene TRBJ2-5; D assignment may be TRBD1 or TRBD2 (6 bases each). V was pared by 5 bases and J by 1 base, with 14 bases between. Germline V gene sequence: CDR1 SQVTM, CDR2 ANQGSEA. This CDR3 spans 14 amino acids. In DNA form, the CDR3 reads TGCAGCGTTTTCGGCGGGACAACCCAAGAGACCCAGTACTTC. This codes for CSVFGGTTQETQYF.

The chain links TRBV5-1 to TRBJ1-3; D may be TRBD1 (5 bases). Germline CDR1 and CDR2: SGHRS and YFSETQ. The V gene lost 4 bases and the J gene lost 0 bases, with 8 bases spanning the gap. The CDR3 is made up of 14 amino acids. The chain's CDR3 is CASSAGDSGNTIYF. As DNA, the CDR3 is TGCGCCAGCAGCGCGGGGGACTCTGGAAACACCATATATTTT.

Here the CDR3 DNA reads TGTGCCAGCAGTCTCCACAGGGTCGCAAATGAAAAACTGTTTTTT. As protein: CASSLHRVANEKLFF. The chain couples TRBV12-3 or TRBV12-4 to TRBJ1-4; tentative D call: TRBD1 (6 bases). The CDR3 sequence is 15 residues long. Trimming left V 5 bases short and J 5 bases short, with 15 bases between.

V usage is TRBV20-1 and J usage is TRBJ2-6; no firm D call. Trimming took 3 bases from V and 4 from J, leaving 4 bases between them. The length of the CDR3 is 12 residues. Germline CDR1 is DFQATT and CDR2 is SNEGSKA (reference sequence). The CDR3 is CSASGGANVLTF. In DNA, the CDR3 is TGCAGTGCTAGCGGGGGGGCCAACGTCCTGACTTTC.

The chain employs TRBV7-2 and TRBJ1-1, with D possibly TRBD1 on 5 matching bases. Trimming stripped 5 bases from V and 6 bases from J, with 16 bases between. This CDR3 is built from 14 residues. CDR1 SGHTA and CDR2 FQGNSA come from the germline V gene. CDR3 in DNA: TGTGCCAGCAGCCCGATCCGGGGGGGGTCTGAAGCTTTCTTT. It codes for CASSPIRGGSEAFF.

V and J are TRBV30 and TRBJ2-1; no clear D gene. The CDR3 is 15 residues long. V dropped 2 bases and J dropped 2 bases, with 13 bases sitting between them. Germline values: CDR1 GTSNPN, CDR2 SVGIG (reference sequence). The CDR3 DNA is TGTGCCTGGAGTCCCTCGGGCCGAGCCTACAATGAGCAGTTCTTC. Residues: CAWSPSGRAYNEQFF.

The chain joins TRBV7-2 to TRBJ2-3, with 7 bases identical to TRBD2. Germline values: CDR1 SGHTA, CDR2 FQGNSA. CDR3 length equals 14 residues. Trimming cost V 5 bases and J 3 bases; bases outside gene matches: 5. CDR3 region: CASSLISGTDTQYF. In DNA, the CDR3 is TGTGCCAGCAGCCTAATTAGCGGGACAGATACGCAGTATTTT. Complete variable domain (other parts from reference TRBV7-2 and TRBJ2-3): GAGVSQSPSNKVTEKGKDVELRCDPISGHTALYWYRQSLGQGLEFLIYFQGNSAPDKSGLPSDRFSAERTGGSVSTLTIQRTQQEDSAVYLCASSLISGTDTQYFGPGTRLTVL.

The V and J genes are TRBV20-1 and TRBJ1-2, with D unresolved. The V end was cut by 0 bases, the J end by 10 bases, with 15 bases between. The germline V gene has CDR1 DFQATT and CDR2 SNEGSKA (reference sequence). The CDR3 runs 13 residues. CDR3 sequence: CSARDDGLGDYTF. The CDR3 DNA reads TGCAGTGCTAGAGATGACGGACTTGGTGACTACACCTTC.

The V gene is TRBV28, the J gene TRBJ2-7, with D possibly matching TRBD1 (6 bases). The V end lost 5 bases, the J end lost 7 bases, and 21 bases lay between the germline ends. The CDR3 is made up of 15 amino acids. Germline assignment: CDR1 MDHEN and CDR2 SYDVKM. The CDR3 protein is CASSTTGRGMGEQYF. The CDR3 DNA reads as TGTGCCAGCAGTACGACAGGACGTGGGATGGGGGAGCAGTACTTC.

The chain joins TRBV7-2 to TRBJ2-2, with TRBD2 as a possible D gene (5 bases). The V end was cut by 4 bases, the J end by 1 base, with 7 bases between. The CDR3 spans 14 residues. CDR1 SGHTA and CDR2 FQGNSA come from the germline V gene. The CDR3 loop is CASSSSGNTGELFF. The CDR3 nucleotides read TGTGCCAGCAGCTCGAGCGGGAACACCGGGGAGCTGTTTTTT.

There are a few counts of this clonotype. J is TRBJ1-5 and V is TRBV28; 7 nucleotides match TRBD1. This CDR3 is 13 amino acids long. CDR1 and CDR2 (germline): MDHEN, SYDVKM. V lost 3 bases, J lost 6 bases, and 2 bases stayed unmatched. Here the CDR3 reads CASSFGQVQPQHF. The CDR3 DNA is TGTGCCAGCAGTTTCGGACAGGTTCAGCCCCAGCATTTT. Combining the CDR3 with reference TRBV28 and TRBJ1-5 gives the whole variable domain DVKVTQSSRYLVKRTGEKVFLECVQDMDHENMFWYRQDPGLGLRLIYFSYDVKMKEKGDIPEGYSVSREKKERFSLILESASTNQTSMYLCASSFGQVQPQHFGDGTRLSIL.

This chain uses TRBV3-1 with TRBJ2-2, with D maybe TRBD2 (6 bases). V lost 4 bases to trimming and J lost 7 bases, with 10 bases between them. The CDR3 spans 13 residues. Germline V CDR1 and CDR2: LGHDT, YNNKEL (reference sequence). The CDR3 coding sequence is TGTGCCAGCAGCCCCGGGACTGTCGGGGAGCTGTTTTTT. Translated, it gives CASSPGTVGELFF.

V usage is TRBV20-1 and J usage is TRBJ1-2; D is uncertain. V was trimmed by 0 bases and J by 3 bases, leaving 14 bases between them. CDR3 size: 15 residues. The germline CDR1 and CDR2 sequences are DFQATT and SNEGSKA (reference sequence). In DNA form, the CDR3 reads TGCAGTGCTAGAGACCCCACACACCTTGACTATGGCTACACCTTC. Its protein product is CSARDPTHLDYGYTF.

CDR3 nucleotide sequence: TGCAGCGCAGGCCCGGGGGACAATGAGCAGTTCTTC. It codes for CSAGPGDNEQFF. The chain carries TRBV29-1 and TRBJ2-1; D possibly corresponds to TRBD2 (6 bases). The CDR3 length is 12 residues. V lost 7 bases to trimming and J lost 5 bases, with 12 bases between them. The germline CDR1 and CDR2 sequences are SQVTM and ANQGSEA.

This clonotype came up a few times. The rearrangement links TRBV14 to TRBJ2-5; D is uncertain. Between the trimmed V and J ends, which lost 5 bases and 3 bases, there was a span of 4 bases. CDR1 SGHDN and CDR2 FVKESK come from the germline V gene. The CDR3 covers 11 residues. CDR3 residues: CASSLEETQYF. The CDR3 DNA follows: TGTGCCAGCAGCTTGGAAGAGACCCAGTACTTC.

CDR3 residues: CSVENPSGSYEQYF. DNA for the CDR3: TGCAGCGTTGAGAATCCTAGCGGATCCTACGAGCAGTACTTC. This rearrangement joins TRBV29-1 to TRBJ2-7; 7 bases fit TRBD2. V lost 3 bases, J lost 1 base, and 6 bases stayed unmatched. The CDR3 contains 14 residues. Germline V lookup: CDR1 SQVTM, CDR2 ANQGSEA.

CDR3 DNA sequence: TGTGCCAGCAGTTCGGACAGGGCCGCCTACGAGCAGTACTTC. Amino acid sequence: CASSSDRAAYEQYF. The rearrangement uses TRBV5-4 and TRBJ2-7; 8 bases are a match to TRBD1. The V gene's germline CDR1 is SGHNT and CDR2 YYREEE (reference sequence). Trimming took 5 bases from V and 2 from J; bases not matched to a gene: 6. The CDR3 runs 14 residues.